Following are 18 T cell receptor beta chains from one sample sequenced in a study of shared clonotypes between healthy human individuals. Produced via immunoSEQ multiplex PCR; TCRdb's table is partial and in-frame only. The sample contains roughly 680,000 clones, roughly two thirds of which appear only once. Sequencing was carried out using memory CD4+ T cells sorted from blood. Documented subset: CD45RA-negative fraction. The receptors were gathered from a young woman in good health.

V and J are TRBV30 and TRBJ1-3; no clear D. Germline-derived CDR1 and CDR2 are GTSNPN and SVGIG (reference sequence). The CDR3 length is 13 residues. Trimming left V 3 bases short and J 2 bases short, with 8 bases between. The CDR3 bases are TGTGCCTGGAGAGTCGGGGCTGGAAACACCATATATTTT. The encoded protein is CAWRVGAGNTIYF.

About this clone itself: Different DNA sequences within this sample yield the same CDR3. This chain links TRBV28 with TRBJ2-3, with 10 bases identical to TRBD2. With 5 bases clipped from V and 4 bases from J, the junction kept 6 bases outside the gene matches. The CDR3 totals 15 residues. The germline CDR1 and CDR2 sequences are MDHEN and SYDVKM. CDR3 coding DNA: TGTGCCAGCAGTCCAAGACTAGCGGGCGCAGATACGCAGTATTTT. Its protein is CASSPRLAGADTQYF.

The chain couples TRBV5-1 to TRBJ2-7, with 8 bases identical to TRBD2. This CDR3 contains 15 residues. Germline V CDR1 and CDR2: SGHRS, YFSETQ. Germline trimming cut 4 bases from V and 4 bases from J; bases unmatched to any gene: 10. The CDR3 sequence is CASSAGLGLIYEQYF. CDR3 bases: TGCGCCAGCAGCGCGGGACTAGGATTGATTTACGAGCAGTACTTC.

The chain combines TRBV6-6 with TRBJ2-7; the match to TRBD2 covers 8 bases. The germline gives CDR1 MNHNY, CDR2 SVGAGI (reference sequence). J lost 3 bases, V lost 7 bases, and 11 bases had no gene match. The CDR3 runs to 15 residues. The CDR3 is CASNGRASGFYEQYF. In DNA form, the CDR3 reads TGTGCCAGCAATGGTCGGGCTAGCGGGTTCTACGAGCAGTACTTC.

V is TRBV25-1 and J is TRBJ2-2; 7 nucleotides agree with TRBD2. Germline V gene lookup returns CDR1 MGHDK and CDR2 SYGVNS. The length of the CDR3 is 16 residues. J lost 5 bases, V lost 10 bases, and 16 bases had no gene match. The CDR3 here is CATNPAVAGETGELFF. The CDR3 DNA follows: TGTGCCACCAATCCCGCCGTAGCGGGCGAAACCGGGGAGCTGTTTTTT.

This clone was found once. The V and J genes are TRBV27 and TRBJ1-2; 8 positions agree with TRBD1. The V and J ends lost 6 bases and 5 bases, in that order; junction bases with no gene match: 14. Germline CDR1 reads MNHEY; CDR2 reads SMNVEV (reference sequence). The length of the CDR3 is 16 residues. CDR3 protein: CASSFGLARGHYGYTF. The CDR3 DNA sequence: TGTGCCAGCAGCTTCGGTTTGGCCAGGGGGCATTATGGCTACACCTTC.

The CDR3 DNA reads as TGCAGTGGTGTGGGAAACGAGCAGTACTTC. This encodes CSGVGNEQYF. The chain uses TRBV20-1 and TRBJ2-7, with D hard to call. Germline V gives CDR1 DFQATT, CDR2 SNEGSKA (reference sequence). The CDR3 is 10 residues long. Between the trimmed V and J ends, which lost 7 bases and 5 bases, there was a span of 9 bases.

This clone was seen a single time. The V and J genes are TRBV6-6 and TRBJ1-3, with no clear D. The V end lost 4 bases, the J end lost 7 bases, and 8 bases lay between the germline ends. The CDR3 has 12 amino acids. Germline V gives CDR1 MNHNY, CDR2 SVGAGI (reference sequence). The CDR3 DNA reads TGTGCCAGCAGTTCCATTAGGAACACCATATATTTT. Its translation is CASSSIRNTIYF.

The chain is built from TRBV18 and TRBJ2-3; 9 nucleotides agree with TRBD2. V dropped 4 bases and J dropped 5; count of bases not matched to a gene: 10. Looked up from germline, CDR1 is KGHSH and CDR2 is LQKENI. The CDR3 totals 16 residues. The CDR3 sequence: CASSRTLAGERDTQYF. The CDR3 nucleotides read TGTGCCAGCTCACGGACATTAGCGGGAGAACGAGATACGCAGTATTTT.

This clone was observed many times. J is TRBJ1-5 and V is TRBV11-2; D uncertain. Germline CDR1 SGHAT, CDR2 FQNNGV. CDR3 size: 13 residues. V was cut by 3 bases and J by 5 bases, with 8 bases left in between. The CDR3 loop reads CASSFSEDQPQHF. CDR3 nucleotides: TGTGCCAGCAGCTTCTCAGAGGATCAGCCCCAGCATTTT.

The chain carries TRBV2 and TRBJ2-3; 8 bases are a match to TRBD2. Germline lookup yields CDR1 SNHLY and CDR2 FYNNEI. The CDR3 extends over 13 amino acids. Losses at the gene ends were 7 bases for V and 3 bases for J; bases not matched to a gene: 3. The CDR3 region has the DNA TGTGCCAGCAATACGGGAGGGACAGATACGCAGTATTTT. Translating it yields CASNTGGTDTQYF.

This rearrangement joins TRBV5-1 to TRBJ2-7; 7 nucleotides match TRBD1. With V trimmed by 3 bases and J by 7 bases, 10 bases remained unmatched. Per the germline V gene, CDR1 is SGHRS and CDR2 is YFSETQ. The CDR3 is 14 residues long. CDR3 nucleotide sequence: TGCGCCAGCAGCTCGGACAGGACTTGGGGGGAGCAGTACTTC. Translating it yields CASSSDRTWGEQYF.

This clone showed up many times. The genes are TRBV15 and TRBJ2-7; 7 positions match TRBD1. The CDR3 totals 15 residues. Trimming took 1 base from V and 2 from J; bases not matched to a gene: 5. From germline, CDR1 is LNHNV and CDR2 YYDKDF (reference sequence). The chain's CDR3 is CATSRGRDSPYEQYF. The CDR3 nucleotides are TGTGCCACCAGCAGAGGACGGGACAGTCCCTACGAGCAGTACTTC. The full variable domain, completed using reference TRBV15 and TRBJ2-7, is DAMVIQNPRYQVTQFGKPVTLSCSQTLNHNVMYWYQQKSSQAPKLLFHYYDKDFNNEADTPDNFQSRRPNTSFCFLDIRSPGLGDTAMYLCATSRGRDSPYEQYFGPGTRLTVT.

The CDR3: CASSASGGTSTDTQYF. The DNA for the CDR3 is TGTGCCAGCAGCGCTAGCGGCGGGACCTCCACAGATACGCAGTATTTT. The V call is TRBV9, the J call TRBJ2-3; 7 bases agree with TRBD2. Germline V gene lookup returns CDR1 SGDLS and CDR2 YYNGEE. After removal of 3 bases from V and 2 bases from J, the junction contained 9 bases not matched to a gene. The CDR3 is 16 residues long.

V usage is TRBV18 and J usage is TRBJ1-3, with unresolved D. CDR3 length: 16 residues. CDR1 and CDR2 (germline): KGHSH, LQKENI. The V and J ends lost 6 bases and 0 bases respectively, with 15 bases between them. The CDR3 DNA sequence: TGTGCCAGCTCCTTCGCGACACCGGACTCTGGAAACACCATATATTTT. Translating it yields CASSFATPDSGNTIYF.

V is TRBV28 and J is TRBJ2-7; 10 bases agree with TRBD2. Germline V lookup: CDR1 MDHEN, CDR2 SYDVKM. J gave up 7 bases and V 4 bases, and 13 bases lay outside the gene matches. This CDR3 is built from 16 residues. The CDR3 spells CASSYPWASGSQEQYF. DNA of the CDR3: TGTGCCAGCAGTTACCCGTGGGCTAGCGGGAGTCAAGAGCAGTACTTC.

J is TRBJ2-7 and V is TRBV19; 11 nucleotides line up with TRBD1. V was clipped by 3 bases and J by 6 bases; unmatched bases: 4. Germline V gene lookup returns CDR1 LNHDA and CDR2 SQIVND (reference sequence). CDR3 length: 14 residues. This CDR3 reads CASSIAGTGGEQYF. Written as DNA, the CDR3 is TGTGCCAGTAGTATTGCAGGGACAGGGGGCGAGCAGTACTTC.

This clone has more than one count but fewer than ten. CDR3 in amino acids: CASSLASKVGETQYF. CDR3 in DNA: TGCGCCAGCAGCTTGGCATCCAAGGTGGGAGAGACCCAGTACTTC. V gene TRBV5-1 combines with J gene TRBJ2-5; D ambiguous. CDR1 and CDR2 from the germline V gene are SGHRS and YFSETQ. V was shortened by 0 bases and J by 4 bases, with 13 bases between the two germline ends. This CDR3 is built from 15 residues.